The 28 T cell receptor beta chains below come from one sample, sequenced in a study of PD-L1 blockade in urothelial cancer. Time point specified: pretreatment peripheral blood. Libraries were prepared by immunoSEQ multiplex PCR; TCRdb keeps only in-frame clonotypes and omits some of them. The sample records about 55,000 clones, roughly four fifths being singletons. Source: PBMCs, taken around atezolizumab (anti-PD-L1) treatment. The receptor source for this set is a man between 65 and 85 years old with urothelial cancer.

This sequence joins TRBV6-1 and TRBJ2-3, with 9 bases matching TRBD1. V dropped 5 bases and J dropped 3; count of bases not matched to a gene: 3. This CDR3 has 14 residues. Germline V gene data show CDR1 as MNHNS and CDR2 as SASEGT. CDR3 region: CASSRDRVTDTQYF. CDR3 DNA: TGTGCCAGCAGTAGGGACAGGGTAACAGATACGCAGTATTTT.

The rearrangement uses TRBV11-3 and TRBJ2-1; the D gene is possibly TRBD2 (5 bases). Trimming shortened V by 4 bases and J by 9 bases, and 16 bases separated the two germline ends. The CDR3 runs 14 residues. CDR1 is SGHNT, CDR2 YENEEA, per germline. This CDR3 is CASSSLRGSIEQFF. The DNA for the CDR3 is TGTGCCAGCAGCTCTCTAAGAGGGAGCATTGAGCAGTTCTTC. Combining the CDR3 with reference TRBV11-3 and TRBJ2-1 gives the whole variable domain EAGVVQSPRYKIIEKKQPVAFWCNPISGHNTLYWYLQNLGQGPELLIRYENEEAVDDSQLPKDRFSAERLKGVDSTLKIQPAELGDSAVYLCASSSLRGSIEQFFGPGTRLTVL.

The chain carries TRBV19 and TRBJ2-6; D is unclear. Trimming pared 5 bases from V and 0 bases from J, leaving 11 bases between. Germline V gives CDR1 LNHDA, CDR2 SQIVND (reference sequence). CDR3 length: 16 residues. CDR3 region: CASSARQYSGANVLTF. DNA of the CDR3: TGTGCCAGTAGTGCACGACAATACTCTGGGGCCAACGTCCTGACTTTC.

This clone has just a few counts. V and J are TRBV7-6 and TRBJ2-7; 7 bases match TRBD2. The germline V gene encodes CDR1 SGHVS and CDR2 FNYEAQ. There are 15 residues in the CDR3. The junction had 13 bases not matched to a gene; V was cut back by 5 bases and J by 6 bases. The CDR3 reads CASSLLRSGESEQYF. The CDR3 DNA sequence: TGTGCCAGCAGCCTGCTACGAAGCGGGGAAAGCGAGCAGTACTTC.

The chain combines TRBV4-1 with TRBJ1-5; TRBD1 is a possible D gene (5 bases). This CDR3 has 16 amino acids. CDR1 MGHRA and CDR2 YSYEKL come from the germline V gene. Trimming pared 1 base from V and 9 bases from J, leaving 19 bases between. In DNA form, the CDR3 reads TGCGCCAGCAGCCAAGGTGGAGGAGGGGCTGAACGGCCCCAGCATTTT. Translation gives CASSQGGGGAERPQHF.

J is TRBJ2-7 and V is TRBV6-5, with 7 bases identical to TRBD1. V lost 6 bases, J lost 4 bases, and 9 bases stayed unmatched. The CDR3 length is 14 residues. The germline V gene encodes CDR1 MNHEY and CDR2 SVGAGI. In DNA form, the CDR3 reads TGTGCCAGCAGGATCACAGGGGAATTTTACGAGCAGTACTTC. Encoded protein: CASRITGEFYEQYF.

CDR3 amino acids: CASSPHGEFSEQFF. The CDR3 DNA follows: TGTGCCAGCAGCCCCCATGGGGAGTTCAGTGAGCAGTTCTTC. V and J are TRBV7-9 and TRBJ2-1; tentatively, D is TRBD2 (5 bases). V lost 5 bases to trimming and J lost 9 bases, with 17 bases between them. CDR1 and CDR2 from the germline V gene are SEHNR and FQNEAQ (reference sequence). This CDR3 comprises 14 residues.

V gene TRBV7-3 combines with J gene TRBJ2-1; TRBD2 agrees at 11 bases. Germline-derived CDR1 and CDR2 are SGHTA and FQGTGA. The CDR3 runs to 15 residues. V shed 5 bases, J shed 7 bases, and the junction held 7 bases outside the gene matches. CDR3 loop: CASSTTSGRKNEQFF. The CDR3 nucleotides read TGTGCCAGCAGCACAACTAGCGGGAGAAAAAATGAGCAGTTCTTC.

This clone was seen more than once but under ten times. This chain links TRBV7-2 with TRBJ1-6, with D possibly matching TRBD1 (6 bases). The germline V gene has CDR1 SGHTA and CDR2 FQGNSA. Trimming removed 5 bases at V and 5 bases at J, with 16 bases between. The CDR3 spans 16 residues. Here the CDR3 reads CASSPRGGQNNSPLHF. CDR3 nucleotide sequence: TGTGCCAGCAGCCCGAGAGGGGGTCAGAATAATTCACCCCTCCACTTT.

This clone was seen just once. The rearrangement joins TRBV18 to TRBJ2-6; D possibly corresponds to TRBD1 (6 bases). Trimming stripped 6 bases from V and 2 bases from J, with 11 bases between. The germline V gene encodes CDR1 KGHSH and CDR2 LQKENI. The CDR3 extends over 15 amino acids. The CDR3 loop reads CASSTQGTGANVLTF. As DNA, the CDR3 is TGTGCCAGCTCGACCCAGGGGACTGGGGCCAACGTCCTGACTTTC.

The chain uses TRBV7-2 and TRBJ1-5; the D gene is possibly TRBD1 (6 bases). This CDR3 has 14 residues. Trimming shortened V by 4 bases and J by 7 bases, and 14 bases separated the two germline ends. Germline CDR1 SGHTA, CDR2 FQGNSA. CDR3 sequence (DNA): TGTGCCAGCAGCTCGACGGTGCAGGGGCAGCCCCAGCATTTT. Protein: CASSSTVQGQPQHF.

This chain links TRBV5-1 with TRBJ2-1; 8 bases align to TRBD2. Germline V gene sequence: CDR1 SGHRS, CDR2 YFSETQ. The CDR3 has 18 amino acids. V dropped 0 bases and J dropped 4; count of bases not matched to a gene: 12. CDR3 DNA sequence: TGCGCCAGCAGCTTGGCCCCCCAAAGCGGGAGACGGTACAATGAGCAGTTCTTC. The encoded protein is CASSLAPQSGRRYNEQFF.

This clone has a single count. CDR3 sequence: CAMGEGQQPQHF. In DNA form, the CDR3 reads TGTGCCATGGGGGAGGGGCAGCAGCCCCAGCATTTT. The genes are TRBV19 and TRBJ1-5, with D possibly being TRBD1 (5 bases). V was cut by 10 bases and J by 7 bases, with 14 bases left in between. The CDR3 has 12 residues. Germline lookup yields CDR1 LNHDA and CDR2 SQIVND (reference sequence).

Worth noting for this clone: An end of the junction differs from the germline gene, which may be a read error. This chain connects TRBV29-1 to TRBJ2-5, with 16 positions matching TRBD2. This CDR3 comprises 18 residues. CDR1 and CDR2 from the germline V gene are SQVTM and ANQGSEA. The CDR3 is CSVEGTGTSGRVKESQYF. CDR3 DNA sequence: TGCAGCGTTGAAGGGACGGGGACTAGCGGGAGGGTAAAAGAGTCCCAGTACTTC.

The chain links TRBV19 to TRBJ1-4; no clear D. Between the trimmed V and J ends, which lost 5 bases and 8 bases, there was a span of 9 bases. The germline V gene has CDR1 LNHDA and CDR2 SQIVND (reference sequence). The CDR3 has 12 residues. The CDR3 DNA reads TGTGCCAGTAGTGGTCTTGCGGAAAAACTGTTTTTT. It encodes CASSGLAEKLFF.

The chain links TRBV19 to TRBJ1-4; 7 nucleotides line up with TRBD1. Trimming took 8 bases from V and 7 from J; bases not matched to a gene: 10. The CDR3 runs 14 residues. The V gene's germline CDR1 is LNHDA and CDR2 SQIVND (reference sequence). In DNA form, the CDR3 reads TGTGCCAGTGGGGTTGGGACAGTCAGTGAAAAACTGTTTTTT. It specifies CASGVGTVSEKLFF.

The genes are TRBV10-1 and TRBJ1-5; D unclear. Trimming removed 8 bases at V and 3 bases at J, with 20 bases between. The germline V gene encodes CDR1 WNHNN and CDR2 SYGVQD (reference sequence). CDR3 length: 16 residues. The CDR3 DNA sequence: TGCGCCAGCCTTCGATGGCCTCCACTAAACAATCAGCCCCAGCATTTT. Translation gives CASLRWPPLNNQPQHF.

The chain has TRBV27 and TRBJ1-1; 7 bases are shared with TRBD1. CDR3 size: 15 residues. V was clipped by 5 bases and J by 1 base; unmatched bases: 7. Germline CDR1 MNHEY, CDR2 SMNVEV (reference sequence). CDR3 in amino acids: CASSPRGQTNTEAFF. CDR3 nucleotides: TGTGCCAGCAGTCCGAGGGGACAGACGAACACTGAAGCTTTCTTT.

This clone came up once. The chain recombines TRBV27 with TRBJ2-7; 7 nucleotides match TRBD2. J gave up 4 bases and V 5 bases, and 11 bases lay outside the gene matches. CDR1 and CDR2 (germline): MNHEY, SMNVEV (reference sequence). The CDR3 is 15 amino acids. DNA for the CDR3: TGTGCCAGCAGTAGGGAGAGCGGGGTTTGGTACGAGCAGTACTTC. It yields the protein CASSRESGVWYEQYF.

The V and J genes are TRBV7-3 and TRBJ2-5, with a weak D call TRBD2 (6 bases). The CDR3 is made up of 14 amino acids. With 2 bases removed from V and 5 bases from J, the gap between germline ends came to 12 bases. Germline V gives CDR1 SGHTA, CDR2 FQGTGA. This chain's CDR3 is CASSLSGAGETQYF. For the CDR3, the DNA is TGTGCCAGCAGCTTATCGGGAGCGGGTGAGACCCAGTACTTC. The variable domain in full, completed from reference TRBV7-3 and TRBJ2-5, reads GAGVSQTPSNKVTEKGKYVELRCDPISGHTALYWYRQSLGQGPEFLIYFQGTGAADDSGLPNDRFFAVRPEGSVSTLKIQRTERGDSAVYLCASSLSGAGETQYFGPGTRLLVL.

This clone was detected once. The J gene is TRBJ1-2, the V gene TRBV5-1, with no clear D. The germline V and J ends were trimmed by 0 bases and 8 bases, with 11 bases remaining between them. In germline, CDR1 is SGHRS, CDR2 YFSETQ. The CDR3 sequence is 13 residues long. In nucleotides, the CDR3 is TGCGCCAGCAGCTTGGGTGGGTCTAGAGGCTACACCTTC. This codes for CASSLGGSRGYTF.

The CDR3 DNA is TGTGCCAGCAGTAAATCTTTAGCGGGTTACACAGATACGCAGTATTTT. Protein: CASSKSLAGYTDTQYF. J is TRBJ2-3 and V is TRBV2; 7 bases map to TRBD2. V trimming: 5 bases; J trimming: 2 bases; junction bases outside the gene matches: 10. The germline V gene has CDR1 SNHLY and CDR2 FYNNEI. The CDR3 is 16 residues long.

DNA of the CDR3: TGTGCCAGCAGTGATAGCGGGAGGATGAGGAACGAGCAGTACTTC. The encoded protein is CASSDSGRMRNEQYF. The rearrangement joins TRBV28 to TRBJ2-7; 10 bases align to TRBD2. This CDR3 has 15 amino acids. V lost 5 bases, J lost 5 bases, and 9 bases stayed unmatched. The germline CDR1 and CDR2 sequences are MDHEN and SYDVKM.

The V call is TRBV6-8, the J call TRBJ2-5; TRBD1 aligns across 8 bases. The CDR3 is made up of 19 amino acids. Germline V gene data show CDR1 as MNHGY and CDR2 as SAAAGT. With 6 bases clipped from V and 2 bases from J, the junction kept 20 bases outside the gene matches. CDR3 coding DNA: TGTGCCAGCAGACCCGGTTATTCGGGACAGGAGGTTCGGCAAGAGACCCAGTACTTC. This translates into CASRPGYSGQEVRQETQYF.

This clone was seen a few times. The chain employs TRBV2 and TRBJ1-5; D is possibly TRBD1 (6 bases). CDR1 is SNHLY and CDR2 is FYNNEI in the germline V gene. Trimming left V 5 bases short and J 7 bases short, with 18 bases between. This CDR3 region has 15 residues. CDR3 coding DNA: TGTGCCAGCAGTACTTCCACAGGGTCAGTACAGCCCCAGCATTTT. It encodes CASSTSTGSVQPQHF.

The gene calls are TRBV28 and TRBJ2-7; D is unresolved. Trimming removed 3 bases at V and 4 bases at J, with 13 bases between. There are 14 residues in the CDR3. Germline V gene sequence: CDR1 MDHEN, CDR2 SYDVKM. CDR3 protein: CASSFGDGRYEQYF. In DNA, the CDR3 is TGTGCCAGCAGTTTCGGAGATGGAAGATACGAGCAGTACTTC.

V gene TRBV5-1 combines with J gene TRBJ2-1; TRBD2 is a possible D gene (7 bases). In germline, CDR1 is SGHRS, CDR2 YFSETQ. With 4 bases removed from V and 4 bases from J, the gap between germline ends came to 21 bases. This CDR3 region has 17 residues. The CDR3 DNA sequence: TGCGCCAGCAGCGTCTCAGGGTTAGGGGGGGGGTACAATGAGCAGTTCTTC. It encodes CASSVSGLGGGYNEQFF.

This chain uses TRBV18 with TRBJ2-1; D gene uncertain. Trimming pared 1 base from V and 5 bases from J, leaving 9 bases between. Germline V CDR1 and CDR2: KGHSH, LQKENI. This CDR3 region has 14 residues. DNA for the CDR3: TGTGCCAGCTCACCACGGGTGGCGGACAATGAGCAGTTCTTC. It codes for CASSPRVADNEQFF.